What follows is one T cell receptor (beta chain) and its context. The method was immunoSEQ multiplex PCR; TCRdb's version includes in-frame clones alone and lacks a portion of them. The sample carries 300,000 to 350,000 clones, almost 90% recorded once. This entry comes from a study of blood T cell repertoires in COVID-19. Study summary: Nucleic acid was either cDNA or gDNA, and it came from T cells, B-cell-depleted T cells, or PBMCs.

The germline gives CDR1 MNHNY, CDR2 SVGAGI (reference sequence). This CDR3 has 14 amino acids. Trimming took 10 bases from V and 2 from J, leaving 15 bases between them. Material: peripheral blood. The chain carries TRBV6-6 and TRBJ1-5; no clear D gene. The sequence derives from a woman aged 70-85 years with COVID-19, enrolled during active disease. This CDR3 reads CAITPREGNQPQHF. The DNA for the CDR3 is TGTGCCATAACTCCCCGAGAGGGCAATCAGCCCCAGCATTTT.